This entry lists 31 T cell receptor beta chains sequenced from one sample in a study of monozygotic twins with inflammatory bowel disease. TCRdb re-called the 5' RACE reads and shows each CDR3 protein once, DNA omitted. Reported are 420,000 or so distinct CDR3 sequences; the ten largest clones contain around 2.5%. The sequenced material came from blood. These receptors were obtained from a human donor with ulcerative colitis or Crohn's disease, or a healthy co-twin of an affected twin (not recorded which).

The chain joins TRBV5-1 to TRBJ2-3; absent DNA, TCRdb's TRBD2 call cannot be checked. CDR1 SGHRS and CDR2 YFSETQ come from the germline V gene. There are 15 residues in the CDR3. The chain's CDR3 is CASSYEGRWADTQYF.

The chain recombines TRBV7-3 with TRBJ2-1; the TRBD1 assignment by TCRdb is unverifiable without DNA. CDR1 is SGHTA, CDR2 FQGTGA, per germline. The CDR3 covers 15 residues. The CDR3 here is CASSLGGARRDEQFF.

This chain links TRBV6-1 with TRBJ2-3; the D gene TCRdb calls, TRBD2, cannot be checked with no DNA. The CDR3 loop spans 13 amino acids. Germline-derived CDR1 and CDR2 are MNHNS and SASEGT. This chain's CDR3 is CAIKAGGHDTQYF.

V gene TRBV28 combines with J gene TRBJ1-1; the D call from TCRdb, TRBD1, cannot be confirmed without DNA. Looked up from germline, CDR1 is MDHEN and CDR2 is SYDVKM. CDR3 length equals 16 residues. CDR3 residues: CASSFPQGAGNTEAFF.

This chain's CDR3 is CASSIGTGGSETQYF. This chain links TRBV7-2 with TRBJ2-5; TCRdb indicates TRBD1, and absent DNA this call remains unverified. The germline V gene encodes CDR1 SGHTA and CDR2 FQGNSA. There are 15 residues in the CDR3. Full variable domain (remainder filled in from reference TRBV7-2 and TRBJ2-5): GAGVSQSPSNKVTEKGKDVELRCDPISGHTALYWYRQSLGQGLEFLIYFQGNSAPDKSGLPSDRFSAERTGGSVSTLTIQRTQQEDSAVYLCASSIGTGGSETQYFGPGTRLLVL.

The gene calls are TRBV24-1 and TRBJ2-5; TCRdb's D call of TRBD2 is untestable without DNA. Germline V lookup: CDR1 KGHDR, CDR2 SFDVKD. The CDR3 spans 15 residues. The chain's CDR3 is CATSGLAGVDETQYF.

This sequence joins TRBV5-5 and TRBJ2-5; without DNA, the TCRdb call of TRBD1 cannot be checked. Looked up from germline, CDR1 is SGHKS and CDR2 is YYEKEE (reference sequence). The CDR3 extends over 14 amino acids. Here the CDR3 reads CASSSPGGRETQYF.

The chain is built from TRBV29-1 and TRBJ1-6; TCRdb picks TRBD1, but there is no DNA to check that call. The CDR3 totals 14 residues. Germline lookup yields CDR1 SQVTM and CDR2 ANQGSEA. CDR3 amino acids: CSVTTGTDNSPLHF.

The rearrangement joins TRBV7-2 to TRBJ2-7; TCRdb's assignment of TRBD2 cannot be checked, as there is no DNA. The length of the CDR3 is 13 residues. Germline V gene lookup returns CDR1 SGHTA and CDR2 FQGNSA. The CDR3 loop is CASSPRTNYEQYF. Based on the CDR3 plus reference TRBV7-2 and TRBJ2-7, the full variable domain is GAGVSQSPSNKVTEKGKDVELRCDPISGHTALYWYRQSLGQGLEFLIYFQGNSAPDKSGLPSDRFSAERTGGSVSTLTIQRTQQEDSAVYLCASSPRTNYEQYFGPGTRLTVT.

The V gene is TRBV30, the J gene TRBJ2-1; TCRdb returns TRBD1, unconfirmable since there is no DNA. The CDR3 sequence is 14 residues long. Germline-derived CDR1 and CDR2 are GTSNPN and SVGIG (reference sequence). The CDR3 protein is CACVRRVIYNEQFF.

The rearrangement joins TRBV15 to TRBJ2-5; checking the TCRdb D call of TRBD2 is not possible without DNA. The CDR3 covers 15 residues. Per the germline V gene, CDR1 is LNHNV and CDR2 is YYDKDF (reference sequence). CDR3: CATSRDRAGEETQYF. Looking up the rest from reference TRBV15 and TRBJ2-5 gives the full variable domain: DAMVIQNPRYQVTQFGKPVTLSCSQTLNHNVMYWYQQKSSQAPKLLFHYYDKDFNNEADTPDNFQSRRPNTSFCFLDIRSPGLGDTAMYLCATSRDRAGEETQYFGPGTRLLVL.

The chain couples TRBV5-8 to TRBJ1-1; the TCRdb call, TRBD1, lacks DNA for checking. The CDR3 consists of 14 residues. Germline V gene sequence: CDR1 SGHTS, CDR2 YDEGEE. The CDR3 spells CASGLRGGNTEAFF.

The rearrangement uses TRBV24-1 and TRBJ2-3; TCRdb's D call, TRBD2, is unchecked because there is no DNA. The CDR3 sequence is 16 residues long. Germline CDR1 is KGHDR and CDR2 is SFDVKD. Here the CDR3 reads CATSDSSRVLTDTQYF.

This sequence joins TRBV7-2 and TRBJ2-7; TCRdb outputs TRBD2, but without DNA this stays unchecked. Germline CDR1 SGHTA, CDR2 FQGNSA. The length of the CDR3 is 15 residues. CDR3 in amino acids: CASSPQSGPAYEQYF.

This CDR3 is CASSPDRGHTYNEQFF. This chain joins TRBV12-3 or TRBV12-4 and TRBJ2-1; checking the TCRdb D call of TRBD1 is not possible without DNA. The CDR3 totals 16 residues.

This sequence joins TRBV19 and TRBJ2-2; TCRdb's D call of TRBD1 is untestable without DNA. Germline CDR1 LNHDA, CDR2 SQIVND (reference sequence). The CDR3 totals 13 residues. CDR3 in amino acids: CASKPPDTRELFF.

CDR3 sequence: CSARDDETGSYDQYF. The J gene is TRBJ2-7, the V gene TRBV20-1. From germline, CDR1 is DFQATT and CDR2 SNEGSKA (reference sequence). The CDR3 spans 15 residues.

The chain uses TRBV12-3 or TRBV12-4 and TRBJ1-1. CDR3 length: 14 residues. The CDR3 sequence: CASPMGERGTEAFF.

V gene TRBV12-3 or TRBV12-4 combines with J gene TRBJ2-3; there is no DNA to check the TCRdb D call of TRBD1. The CDR3 has 16 residues. Here the CDR3 reads CASATGGLLSTDTQYF.

The chain joins TRBV28 to TRBJ1-2; lacking DNA, the TRBD1 call made by TCRdb goes unchecked. Germline V gene lookup returns CDR1 MDHEN and CDR2 SYDVKM. The CDR3 is made up of 15 amino acids. The CDR3 loop reads CASSPGPAFNYGYTF.

The chain joins TRBV5-4 to TRBJ2-2. The CDR3 extends over 15 amino acids. Germline CDR1 is SGHNT and CDR2 is YYREEE (reference sequence). This CDR3 reads CASSHRTDATGELFF.

This chain joins TRBV28 and TRBJ2-6. The CDR3 runs 14 residues. Germline CDR1 MDHEN, CDR2 SYDVKM. The CDR3 reads CASSLPAGANVLTF.

The chain carries TRBV29-1 and TRBJ1-2. Germline V CDR1 and CDR2: SQVTM, ANQGSEA. The CDR3 totals 12 residues. The CDR3 loop is CSGRQGSEGYTF.

This chain connects TRBV12-3 or TRBV12-4 to TRBJ2-2; TCRdb outputs TRBD1, but without DNA this stays unchecked. The CDR3 has 15 amino acids. CDR3 loop: CASSRDRMNTGELFF.

The chain is built from TRBV6-2 or TRBV6-3 and TRBJ2-1; TCRdb gives TRBD1 as the D gene, but with no DNA this cannot be confirmed. This CDR3 is built from 14 residues. Germline CDR1 is MNHEY and CDR2 is SVGEGT. CDR3 residues: CASSYAGGANEQFF.

V usage is TRBV2 and J usage is TRBJ1-1. Germline V gene data show CDR1 as SNHLY and CDR2 as FYNNEI. This CDR3 spans 12 amino acids. This chain's CDR3 is CASSESVTEAFF.

The chain links TRBV7-8 to TRBJ1-2; the TRBD1 assignment by TCRdb is unverifiable without DNA. The CDR3 extends over 18 amino acids. The V gene's germline CDR1 is SGHVS and CDR2 FQNEAQ. CDR3 protein: CASSWGPPRVRDRRGYTF.

The chain employs TRBV11-2 and TRBJ2-7; the TCRdb D gene call, TRBD2, has no DNA to confirm it. Per the germline V gene, CDR1 is SGHAT and CDR2 is FQNNGV. The CDR3 runs to 15 residues. CDR3 loop: CASSLGLAGYYEQYF.

This sequence joins TRBV30 and TRBJ2-5; TCRdb calls TRBD2, which cannot be checked without DNA. The CDR3 extends over 15 amino acids. CDR1 and CDR2 from the germline V gene are GTSNPN and SVGIG (reference sequence). CDR3: CAWSGTSGTQETQYF.

The genes are TRBV28 and TRBJ1-4; TCRdb selects TRBD1, and the lack of DNA leaves this call unchecked. The CDR3 has 16 amino acids. Looked up from germline, CDR1 is MDHEN and CDR2 is SYDVKM. The CDR3 here is CASSSPGAATNEKLFF.

This rearrangement joins TRBV5-1 to TRBJ2-2. The CDR3 loop spans 15 amino acids. CDR1 and CDR2 (germline): SGHRS, YFSETQ. CDR3: CASSLGGHNTGELFF. Full variable domain (outside the CDR3, taken from reference TRBV5-1 and TRBJ2-2): KAGVTQTPRYLIKTRGQQVTLSCSPISGHRSVSWYQQTPGQGLQFLFEYFSETQRNKGNFPGRFSGRQFSNSRSEMNVSTLELGDSALYLCASSLGGHNTGELFFGEGSRLTVL.